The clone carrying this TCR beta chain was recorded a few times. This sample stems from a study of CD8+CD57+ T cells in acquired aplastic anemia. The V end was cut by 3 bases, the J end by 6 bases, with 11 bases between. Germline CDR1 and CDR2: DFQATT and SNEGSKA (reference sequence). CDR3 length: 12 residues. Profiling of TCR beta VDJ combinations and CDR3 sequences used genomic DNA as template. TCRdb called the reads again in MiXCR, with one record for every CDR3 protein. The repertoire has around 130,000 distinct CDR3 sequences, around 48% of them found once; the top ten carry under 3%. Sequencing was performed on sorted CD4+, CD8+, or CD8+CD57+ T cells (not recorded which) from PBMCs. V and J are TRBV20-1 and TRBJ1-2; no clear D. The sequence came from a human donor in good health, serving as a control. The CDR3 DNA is TGCAGTGCTAGCCGGGTGGAGGATGGCTACACCTTC. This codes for CSASRVEDGYTF.